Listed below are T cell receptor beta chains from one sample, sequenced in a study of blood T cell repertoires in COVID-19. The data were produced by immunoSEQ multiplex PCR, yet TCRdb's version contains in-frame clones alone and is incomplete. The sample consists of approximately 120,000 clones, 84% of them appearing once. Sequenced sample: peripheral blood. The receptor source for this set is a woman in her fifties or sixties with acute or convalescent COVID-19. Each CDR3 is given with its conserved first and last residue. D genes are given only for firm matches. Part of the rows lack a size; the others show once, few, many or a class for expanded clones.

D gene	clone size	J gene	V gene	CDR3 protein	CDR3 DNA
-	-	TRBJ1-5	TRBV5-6	CASSLAGNQPQHF	TGTGCCAGCAGCTTGGCCGGGAATCAGCCCCAGCATTTT
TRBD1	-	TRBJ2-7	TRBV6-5	CASRPPSIGGGEQYF	TGTGCCAGCAGACCCCCCAGCATAGGGGGCGGCGAGCAGTACTTC
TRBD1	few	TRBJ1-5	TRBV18	CASSLGQAPEPQHF	TGTGCCAGCTCACTCGGACAGGCCCCTGAGCCCCAGCATTTT
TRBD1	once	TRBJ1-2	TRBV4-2	CASSQVGQGASSYGYTF	TGTGCCAGCAGCCAGGTCGGACAGGGGGCCTCTAGCTATGGCTACACCTTC
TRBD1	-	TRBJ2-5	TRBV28	CASSLPKGQGARETQYF	TGTGCCAGCAGTTTACCCAAGGGACAGGGGGCCAGGGAGACCCAGTACTTC
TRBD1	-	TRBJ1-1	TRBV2	CASSGTGMGLNTEAFF	TGTGCCAGCAGTGGGACAGGGATGGGTTTGAACACTGAAGCTTTCTTT
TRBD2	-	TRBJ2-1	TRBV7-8	CASSPNLGLSGNEQFF	TGTGCCAGCAGCCCGAATCTGGGACTATCGGGCAATGAGCAGTTCTTC
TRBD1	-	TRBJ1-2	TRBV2	CASEPGQGAQGYGYTF	TGTGCCAGCGAACCGGGACAGGGGGCGCAGGGCTATGGCTACACCTTC
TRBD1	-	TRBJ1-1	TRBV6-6	CASTKGQQNTEAFF	TGTGCCAGCACCAAGGGACAGCAAAACACTGAAGCTTTCTTT
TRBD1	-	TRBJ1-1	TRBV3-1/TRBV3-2	CASSGRQGLSEAFF	TGTGCCAGCAGCGGCCGACAGGGCCTCTCTGAAGCTTTCTTT
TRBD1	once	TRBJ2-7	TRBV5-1	CASSLGDSNLSYEQYF	TGCGCCAGCAGCTTGGGGGACAGTAACCTCTCCTACGAGCAGTACTTC
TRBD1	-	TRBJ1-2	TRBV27	CASSLRQGGYGYTF	TGTGCCAGCAGTTTAAGACAGGGGGGCTATGGCTACACCTTC
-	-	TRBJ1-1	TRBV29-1	CSVDRGRHTEAFF	TGCAGCGTTGACCGAGGGAGGCACACTGAAGCTTTCTTT
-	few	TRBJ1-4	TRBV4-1	CASSQDSGTRFNEKLFF	TGCGCCAGCAGCCAAGATTCCGGGACAAGGTTTAATGAAAAACTGTTTTTT
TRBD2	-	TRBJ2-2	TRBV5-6	CASSLAPGLATNTGELFF	TGTGCCAGCAGCTTGGCCCCAGGACTAGCGACGAACACCGGGGAGCTGTTTTTT
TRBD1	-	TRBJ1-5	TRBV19	CASSQDRARQPQHF	TGTGCCAGTAGTCAGGACAGGGCAAGGCAGCCCCAGCATTTT
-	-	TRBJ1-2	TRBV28	CASSPIDYYGYTF	TGTGCCAGCAGTCCGATAGACTATTATGGCTACACCTTC
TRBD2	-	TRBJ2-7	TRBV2	CASSEAGTRGDEQYF	TGTGCCAGCAGTGAAGCCGGGACTAGAGGCGACGAGCAGTACTTC
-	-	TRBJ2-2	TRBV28	CASSLVSRGSGELFF	TGTGCCAGCAGTTTAGTAAGCCGAGGGTCCGGGGAGCTGTTTTTT
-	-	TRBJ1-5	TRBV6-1	CASSAVKGVGGDSNQPQHF	TGTGCCAGCAGTGCCGTAAAGGGGGTCGGGGGGGATAGCAATCAGCCCCAGCATTTT
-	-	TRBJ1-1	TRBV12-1	CASSCPVNYRGLKNTEAFF	TGTGCCAGCAGCTGCCCCGTAAACTACAGGGGGCTCAAGAACACTGAAGCTTTCTTT
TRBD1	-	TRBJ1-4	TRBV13	CASSFRDRASEKLFF	TGTGCCAGCAGCTTCCGGGACAGGGCCTCTGAAAAACTGTTTTTT
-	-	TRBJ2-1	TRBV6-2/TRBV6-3	CASSSMDKGRTYNEQFF	TGTGCCAGCAGTTCCATGGACAAGGGGCGTACGTACAATGAGCAGTTCTTC
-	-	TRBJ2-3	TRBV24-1	CATTSLGDTQYF	TGTGCCACCACTAGCTTGGGGGATACGCAGTATTTT
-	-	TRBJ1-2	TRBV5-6	CASSSRQADLVGNTF	TGTGCCAGCAGCTCCCGACAGGCCGACTTAGTTGGTAACACCTTC
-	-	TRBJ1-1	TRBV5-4	CASSSRKGTEAFF	TGTGCCAGCAGCTCCAGAAAGGGGACTGAAGCTTTCTTT
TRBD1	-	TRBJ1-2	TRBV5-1	CASSRRGGQGALDHFYGYTF	TGCGCCAGCAGCCGAAGAGGGGGCCAGGGGGCGCTCGACCACTTCTATGGCTACACCTTC
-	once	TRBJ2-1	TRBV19	CASRGSYNEQFF	TGTGCCAGCCGGGGTAGCTACAATGAGCAGTTCTTC
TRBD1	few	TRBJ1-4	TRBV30	CAWTMNRGGATNEKLFF	TGTGCCTGGACCATGAACAGGGGGGGCGCAACTAATGAAAAACTGTTTTTT
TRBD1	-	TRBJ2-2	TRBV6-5	CASSYGTATGELFF	TGTGCCAGCAGTTACGGGACAGCCACCGGGGAGCTGTTTTTT
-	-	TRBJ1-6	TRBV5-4	CASSLNRGAEYSPLHF	TGTGCCAGCAGCTTGAATCGGGGTGCGGAGTATTCACCCCTCCACTTT
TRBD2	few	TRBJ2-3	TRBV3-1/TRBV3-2	CASSQSSGVFDTQYF	TGTGCCAGCAGCCAATCTAGCGGCGTTTTCGATACGCAGTATTTT
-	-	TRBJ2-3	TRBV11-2	CASSPWASTDTQYF	TGTGCCAGCAGCCCCTGGGCTAGCACAGATACGCAGTATTTT
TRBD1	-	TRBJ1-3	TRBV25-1	CASSEFRTGNSGNTIYF	TGTGCCAGCAGTGAATTTCGGACAGGCAACTCTGGAAACACCATATATTTT
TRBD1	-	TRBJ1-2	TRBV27	CASSRGQGALGYGYTF	TGTGCCAGCAGTAGGGGACAGGGGGCTTTAGGCTATGGCTACACCTTC
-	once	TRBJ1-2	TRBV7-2	CASSFTRLPNYGYTF	TGTGCCAGCAGCTTCACCAGGCTCCCTAACTATGGCTACACCTTC
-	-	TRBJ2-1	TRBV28	CASSLYDPRELYNEQFF	TGTGCCAGCAGTTTATATGATCCGAGGGAACTTTACAATGAGCAGTTCTTC
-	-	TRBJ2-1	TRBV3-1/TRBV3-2	CASSQVRNEQFF	TGTGCCAGCAGCCAAGTGAGGAATGAGCAGTTCTTC
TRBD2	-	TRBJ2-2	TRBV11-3	CASSTSSGVDTGELFF	TGTGCCAGCAGCACGTCTAGCGGGGTAGACACCGGGGAGCTGTTTTTT
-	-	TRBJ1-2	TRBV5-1	CASSAGKQTYLRLANYGYTF	TGCGCCAGCAGCGCGGGAAAGCAGACTTATCTAAGGTTAGCTAACTATGGCTACACCTTC